The 28 T cell receptor beta chains presented below share a single source sample, sequenced in a study of blood T cell repertoires in COVID-19. TCRdb's table, derived via immunoSEQ multiplex PCR, lists solely in-frame clones and lacks some. The sample includes 150,000 to 200,000 clones, 65% to 85% of them seen just once. Sequenced material: peripheral blood. These receptors were taken from a young woman with acute or convalescent COVID-19.

The rearrangement uses TRBV5-1 and TRBJ2-1; TRBD2 aligns across 9 bases. J was trimmed by 4 bases and V by 0 bases; bases with no gene match: 5. The CDR3 runs 16 residues. CDR1 is SGHRS, CDR2 YFSETQ, per germline. The CDR3 sequence is CASSLAGAGGYNEQFF. CDR3 DNA sequence: TGCGCCAGCAGCTTGGCCGGAGCGGGGGGATACAATGAGCAGTTCTTC.

This clone was recorded a few times. The V and J genes are TRBV6-5 and TRBJ1-2; D is uncertain. The CDR3 is 12 residues long. Trimming took 6 bases from V and 2 from J, leaving 7 bases between them. CDR1 and CDR2 from the germline V gene are MNHEY and SVGAGI. DNA for the CDR3: TGTGCCAGCAGGCCGGGGAACTATGGCTACACCTTC. This translates into CASRPGNYGYTF.

The CDR3 is CAILIPGDTGELFF. The CDR3 bases are TGTGCCATCCTAATCCCAGGGGACACCGGGGAGCTGTTTTTT. J is TRBJ2-2 and V is TRBV11-1; D might be TRBD1 (6 bases). Germline CDR1 is SGHAT and CDR2 is FQDESV (reference sequence). CDR3 length equals 14 residues. V was shortened by 10 bases and J by 3 bases, with 15 bases between the two germline ends.

This clone was counted only a few times. The rearrangement uses TRBV6-6 and TRBJ2-6, with TRBD1 matching over 8 bases. Per the germline V gene, CDR1 is MNHNY and CDR2 is SVGAGI (reference sequence). Unmatched junction bases numbered 6, after V lost 7 bases and J lost 4 bases. The CDR3 runs to 15 residues. This chain's CDR3 is CASTKTGAGANVLTF. The DNA of the CDR3 is TGTGCCAGCACAAAGACAGGGGCCGGGGCCAACGTCCTGACTTTC.

The chain combines TRBV21-1 with TRBJ2-3; no DNA check was done on the table's D call, TRBD1. TRBV21-1 is a pseudogene locus. The CDR3 has 11 amino acids. CDR3: CARDRGLEQYF. The DNA of the CDR3 is TGTGCTAGGGACAGGGGGCTGGAGCAGTATTTT.

This chain connects TRBV7-8 to TRBJ1-2; 7 bases match TRBD1. Trimming removed 5 bases from V and 8 bases from J; junction bases left unmatched: 5. There are 12 residues in the CDR3. The germline V gene encodes CDR1 SGHVS and CDR2 FQNEAQ. CDR3 DNA: TGTGCCAGCAGCCCCAGACAGGGAGGCTACACCTTC. It translates to CASSPRQGGYTF.

The chain is built from TRBV18 and TRBJ2-6; 7 nucleotides agree with TRBD1. Germline V CDR1 and CDR2: KGHSH, LQKENI. This CDR3 contains 18 residues. V lost 2 bases and J lost 1; bases outside the gene matches: 8. CDR3 sequence: CASSPYRGGVSGANVLTF. CDR3 DNA sequence: TGTGCCAGCTCACCATACAGGGGTGGCGTATCTGGGGCCAACGTCCTGACTTTC.

This chain joins TRBV5-1 and TRBJ2-7; 8 bases map to TRBD1. CDR3 size: 14 residues. The germline CDR1 and CDR2 sequences are SGHRS and YFSETQ. V gave up 4 bases and J gave up 4 bases; unmatched junction bases: 7. CDR3 in amino acids: CASSQRTGMYEQYF. DNA for the CDR3: TGCGCCAGCAGCCAACGGACAGGGATGTACGAGCAGTACTTC.

V usage is TRBV28 and J usage is TRBJ2-7; 9 bases are a match to TRBD1. This CDR3 contains 14 residues. Per germline, CDR1 MDHEN and CDR2 SYDVKM. V trimming: 7 bases; J trimming: 4 bases; junction bases outside the gene matches: 8. CDR3 sequence (DNA): TGTGCCAGCATTCCGGACAGGGGAGGTTACGAGCAGTACTTC. It is translated as CASIPDRGGYEQYF.

This chain links TRBV27 with TRBJ1-2; no clear D gene. Trimming removed 6 bases at V and 4 bases at J, with 18 bases between. This CDR3 has 15 residues. CDR1 and CDR2 from the germline V gene are MNHEY and SMNVEV (reference sequence). CDR3 in amino acids: CASSPPPGSSYGYTF. CDR3 nucleotides: TGTGCCAGCAGCCCACCCCCAGGATCAAGCTATGGCTACACCTTC.

The rearrangement uses TRBV6-5 and TRBJ1-1; D is unclear. The length of the CDR3 is 14 residues. Trimming shortened V by 0 bases and J by 5 bases, and 10 bases separated the two germline ends. CDR1 is MNHEY, CDR2 SVGAGI, per germline. The CDR3 coding sequence is TGTGCCAGCAGTTACTCGTCGGGAGGGACTGAAGCTTTCTTT. This codes for CASSYSSGGTEAFF.

The chain links TRBV28 to TRBJ1-1; D is possibly TRBD1 (6 bases). This CDR3 is 14 amino acids long. Trimming cost V 2 bases and J 7 bases, with 14 bases left between them. Per the germline V gene, CDR1 is MDHEN and CDR2 is SYDVKM. The CDR3 DNA follows: TGTGCCAGCAGTTTAGCAGGGGCGCTAATTGAAGCTTTCTTT. Amino acid sequence: CASSLAGALIEAFF. Based on the CDR3 plus reference TRBV28 and TRBJ1-1, the full variable domain is DVKVTQSSRYLVKRTGEKVFLECVQDMDHENMFWYRQDPGLGLRLIYFSYDVKMKEKGDIPEGYSVSREKKERFSLILESASTNQTSMYLCASSLAGALIEAFFGQGTRLTVV.

The V call is TRBV5-1, the J call TRBJ1-4; no clear D. In germline, CDR1 is SGHRS, CDR2 YFSETQ. CDR3 length equals 15 residues. The V end lost 4 bases, the J end lost 3 bases, and 13 bases lay between the germline ends. The CDR3 sequence is CASSPPGRANEKLFF. The CDR3 DNA reads TGCGCCAGCAGCCCCCCGGGGAGGGCTAATGAAAAACTGTTTTTT. Filled out from reference TRBV5-1 and TRBJ1-4, the complete variable domain reads KAGVTQTPRYLIKTRGQQVTLSCSPISGHRSVSWYQQTPGQGLQFLFEYFSETQRNKGNFPGRFSGRQFSNSRSEMNVSTLELGDSALYLCASSPPGRANEKLFFGSGTQLSVL.

V is TRBV15 and J is TRBJ1-3; possible D gene TRBD1, 5 bases. Germline CDR1 is LNHNV and CDR2 is YYDKDF (reference sequence). The CDR3 sequence is 15 residues long. Trimming took 1 base from V and 4 from J, leaving 11 bases between them. The CDR3 loop is CATSRAPGKGNTIYF. Written as DNA, the CDR3 is TGTGCCACCAGCAGAGCCCCAGGGAAAGGAAACACCATATATTTT.

The V and J genes are TRBV27 and TRBJ2-1; no reliable D call. The V end lost 2 bases, the J end lost 4 bases, and 9 bases lay between the germline ends. CDR3 size: 14 residues. The germline V gene has CDR1 MNHEY and CDR2 SMNVEV (reference sequence). The CDR3 coding sequence is TGTGCCAGCAGTTTAGGCCAGTTATACAATGAGCAGTTCTTC. Protein sequence: CASSLGQLYNEQFF.

J is TRBJ2-7 and V is TRBV30, with 9 bases identical to TRBD2. CDR1 and CDR2 from the germline V gene are GTSNPN and SVGIG (reference sequence). The CDR3 extends over 15 amino acids. V trimming: 3 bases; J trimming: 3 bases; junction bases outside the gene matches: 9. The DNA for the CDR3 is TGTGCCTGGAGAGGCGGGAGGGGGCCTTTCTACGAGCAGTACTTC. It is translated as CAWRGGRGPFYEQYF.

This chain joins TRBV30 and TRBJ2-7; perhaps TRBD2 as D (6 bases). V was clipped by 4 bases and J by 2 bases, with 12 bases between them. CDR3 length equals 13 residues. Germline assignment: CDR1 GTSNPN and CDR2 SVGIG (reference sequence). The CDR3 is CAWMGRGPYEQYF. CDR3 DNA sequence: TGTGCCTGGATGGGGCGGGGTCCCTACGAGCAGTACTTC.

The chain employs TRBV5-8 and TRBJ1-1; 7 bases align to TRBD1. Germline lookup yields CDR1 SGHTS and CDR2 YDEGEE. V gave up 2 bases and J gave up 0 bases; unmatched junction bases: 10. This CDR3 has 17 residues. The CDR3 DNA reads as TGTGCCAGCAGCTTAACAGGGGTAAGGGGCATGAACACTGAAGCTTTCTTT. Residues: CASSLTGVRGMNTEAFF.

V and J are TRBV4-2 and TRBJ1-5, with D unclear. Germline values: CDR1 LGHNA, CDR2 YNFKEQ. This CDR3 contains 16 residues. The ends were cut back, 1 base at V and 10 bases at J, with 20 bases in the middle. CDR3 DNA: TGTGCCAGCAGCCAAGTTCTGGCACGCAGCGATGTTCCCCAGCATTTT. Its protein is CASSQVLARSDVPQHF.

The gene calls are TRBV5-1 and TRBJ2-2; D is uncertain. The V gene lost 0 bases and the J gene lost 4 bases, with 7 bases spanning the gap. Germline loops: CDR1 SGHRS, CDR2 YFSETQ. The CDR3 contains 14 residues. The CDR3 DNA reads as TGCGCCAGCAGCTTGGACATCTCCACCGGGGAGCTGTTTTTT. This sequence encodes CASSLDISTGELFF.

This chain connects TRBV30 to TRBJ2-3; tentatively, D is TRBD2 (5 bases). This CDR3 spans 14 amino acids. Germline V lookup: CDR1 GTSNPN, CDR2 SVGIG (reference sequence). The V gene lost 2 bases and the J gene lost 1 base, with 10 bases spanning the gap. This chain's CDR3 is CAWSMASRTDTQYF. The CDR3, as DNA: TGTGCCTGGAGTATGGCTAGCCGCACAGATACGCAGTATTTT.

The chain couples TRBV4-2 to TRBJ1-5; 8 bases map to TRBD1. The ends lost 2 bases at V and 6 bases at J; junction bases unmatched: 9. CDR1 is LGHNA, CDR2 YNFKEQ, per germline. The CDR3 has 16 amino acids. The CDR3 sequence is CASSQRMAGGGQPQHF. The DNA for the CDR3 is TGTGCCAGCAGCCAAAGGATGGCAGGGGGCGGTCAGCCCCAGCATTTT.

This chain uses TRBV7-9 with TRBJ1-4; 7 bases are a match to TRBD1. This CDR3 spans 15 amino acids. After removal of 1 base from V and 6 bases from J, the junction contained 5 bases not matched to a gene. The germline V gene encodes CDR1 SEHNR and CDR2 FQNEAQ (reference sequence). The CDR3 sequence: CASSLGGQKHEKLFF. CDR3 bases: TGTGCCAGCAGCTTAGGGGGACAGAAACATGAAAAACTGTTTTTT.

This clone was picked up a small number of times. The CDR3, as DNA: TGCGCCAGCAGCCAAGATGACAGAGTAACTTCTGAAGCTTTCTTT. Its protein is CASSQDDRVTSEAFF. The chain links TRBV4-1 to TRBJ1-1; D perhaps matches TRBD1 (5 bases). CDR3 length: 15 amino acids. V was shortened by 0 bases and J by 6 bases, with 14 bases between the two germline ends. Germline CDR1 reads MGHRA; CDR2 reads YSYEKL.

This clone was seen just once. V usage is TRBV10-3 and J usage is TRBJ2-7; the D gene is possibly TRBD1 (6 bases). The CDR3 loop spans 12 amino acids. The germline V gene encodes CDR1 ENHRY and CDR2 SYGVKD. The germline V and J ends were trimmed by 8 bases and 3 bases, with 11 bases remaining between them. The CDR3 loop is CAIRDTYYEQYF. As DNA, the CDR3 is TGTGCCATCCGGGACACTTACTACGAGCAGTACTTC.

V and J are TRBV6-2 or TRBV6-3 and TRBJ2-1, with a possible D match to TRBD2 (5 bases). Trimming pared 0 bases from V and 3 bases from J, leaving 12 bases between. The CDR3 runs to 16 residues. Germline V gene sequence: CDR1 MNHEY, CDR2 SVGEGT. DNA for the CDR3: TGTGCCAGCAGTTACTCGAGGACTTGGGGCTACAATGAGCAGTTCTTC. Protein sequence: CASSYSRTWGYNEQFF.

The genes are TRBV27 and TRBJ2-6, with D perhaps matching TRBD1 (5 bases). V lost 4 bases to trimming and J lost 0 bases, with 7 bases between them. Germline V gene sequence: CDR1 MNHEY, CDR2 SMNVEV (reference sequence). The CDR3 has 15 amino acids. The CDR3 spells CASSWGFSGANVLTF. As DNA, the CDR3 is TGTGCCAGCAGTTGGGGCTTCTCTGGGGCCAACGTCCTGACTTTC. The full variable domain, in which reference TRBV27 and TRBJ2-6 provide the parts outside the CDR3, is EAQVTQNPRYLITVTGKKLTVTCSQNMNHEYMSWYRQDPGLGLRQIYYSMNVEVTDKGDVPEGYKVSRKEKRNFPLILESPSPNQTSLYFCASSWGFSGANVLTFGAGSRLTVL.

This clone was detected only a few times. The genes are TRBV6-5 and TRBJ2-2; D remains unclear. V shed 4 bases and J shed 7 bases, with 10 bases lying between them. Germline CDR1 and CDR2: MNHEY and SVGAGI. CDR3 length equals 13 residues. DNA for the CDR3: TGTGCCAGCAGTTCCCTTCCGAGCGGGGAGCTGTTTTTT. Translation: CASSSLPSGELFF.